The table lists the clone carrying this T cell receptor (beta chain) with a few counts. The data derive from a study of CD8+CD57+ T cells in acquired aplastic anemia. On the study more broadly: Yields of DNA that came from sorted CD4+ and CD8+ cells averaged roughly 3.3 ug. About 10 million reads, on average, were obtained for CD4+ cells from healthy donors.

Template material for TCR beta VDJ and CDR3 profiling consisted of genomic DNA. TCRdb reanalysed the reads using MiXCR and keeps one entry per CDR3 protein. Of about 210,000 distinct CDR3 sequences listed, over 60% are singletons. This receptor was obtained from a human donor in good health. The sample was sorted CD4+, CD8+, or CD8+CD57+ T cells (not recorded which) from PBMCs.

Here the CDR3 DNA reads TGTGCCAGCAGCTTAGTAGGCCTCAGGACGAACCACTCCTACGAGCAGTACTTC. Its translation is CASSLVGLRTNHSYEQYF. The rearrangement uses TRBV7-9 and TRBJ2-7; D ambiguous. CDR3 size: 18 residues. Trimming stripped 1 base from V and 0 bases from J, with 19 bases between. Germline-derived CDR1 and CDR2 are SEHNR and FQNEAQ (reference sequence).